The clone carrying this T cell receptor beta chain was seen a single time. The antigen is not known. The data were obtained in a study of T cells in Graves' hyperthyroidism and ophthalmopathy. Study outcomes and limitations: Most thyroid clonotypes with frequency above 0.001 were detected in blood. It was a median about 6.5 months before onset that the model predicted ophthalmopathy.

CDR1 is LNHDA, CDR2 SQIVND, per germline (reference sequence). The CDR3 is 14 residues long. The germline V and J ends were trimmed by 5 bases and 3 bases, with 13 bases remaining between them. Amplification yielded TCR beta CDR3 regions, with RNA transcripts as the source. HTBI primers were employed in a first-round RT-PCR of the TCR CDR3. TCRdb itself ran the multiplex PCR reads through MiXCR, one entry per CDR3 protein. The repertoire holds over 500,000 distinct CDR3 sequences, with 17% as singletons. Sequenced sample: blood. V usage is TRBV19 and J usage is TRBJ1-1; no reliable D call. The receptor was derived from a woman under 30 with Graves' ophthalmopathy. The CDR3 protein is CASSVTSGYTEAFF. The CDR3 DNA follows: TGTGCCAGTAGTGTAACAAGTGGGTACACTGAAGCTTTCTTT.